The 32 T cell receptor beta chains below were found in one sample sequenced in a study of Siglec-9 on CD8 T cells in melanoma (dated by TCRdb to about 2019). Receptor libraries were prepared by the immunoSEQ multiplex PCR assay. TCRdb limited this immuneACCESS table to in-frame rearrangements with V and J called. A share of clones is missing; checked studies link under half to unresolved V genes, and the rest is unexplained. The sample records roughly 30,000 clones, more than 80% of which are singletons. The top ten clonotypes cover almost 6% of the sample. The sample comprised Siglec-9- CD8+ T cells sorted from blood. What this sample's cell subset or site label stands for: CD8 T cells lacking Siglec-9. The receptors shown here come from a human donor in good health.

This clone appeared a few times. The chain couples TRBV7-8 to TRBJ1-5, with a weak D call TRBD1 (6 bases). Trimming shortened V by 2 bases and J by 0 bases, and 8 bases separated the two germline ends. Germline CDR1 reads SGHVS; CDR2 reads FQNEAQ. The length of the CDR3 is 15 residues. CDR3 nucleotide sequence: TGTGCCAGCAGCTTACAGGACAGTAGCAATCAGCCCCAGCATTTT. Its translation: CASSLQDSSNQPQHF.

This rearrangement joins TRBV6-5 to TRBJ2-5; D assignment may be TRBD1 or TRBD2 (6 bases each). The germline gives CDR1 MNHEY, CDR2 SVGAGI. Trimming cost V 8 bases and J 5 bases, with 21 bases left between them. This CDR3 has 15 residues. The CDR3 nucleotides are TGTGCCAGCGTAGGGGGGTCGGCCAGGCCGGAGACCCAGTACTTC. Amino acids: CASVGGSARPETQYF.

The chain joins TRBV2 to TRBJ1-2, with no clear D. The CDR3 consists of 13 residues. The V end was cut by 6 bases, the J end by 4 bases, with 12 bases between. Looked up from germline, CDR1 is SNHLY and CDR2 is FYNNEI. In nucleotides, the CDR3 is TGTGCCAGCAGGGCAGACTCTAGCTATGGCTACACCTTC. It specifies CASRADSSYGYTF.

The V and J genes are TRBV9 and TRBJ2-7; 12 bases align to TRBD2. The CDR3 loop spans 14 amino acids. V shed 3 bases and J 5 bases; nucleotides not matched to a gene: 3. Germline-derived CDR1 and CDR2 are SGDLS and YYNGEE. The CDR3: CASSETSGGHEQYF. CDR3 coding DNA: TGTGCCAGCAGCGAGACTAGCGGGGGCCACGAGCAGTACTTC.

There are a few counts of this clone. V gene TRBV5-8 combines with J gene TRBJ1-1; the D gene is possibly TRBD1 (5 bases). Germline V CDR1 and CDR2: SGHTS, YDEGEE. CDR3 length: 13 amino acids. Trimming cost V 2 bases and J 1 base, with 6 bases left between them. CDR3 loop: CASSFGGNTEAFF. The CDR3, as DNA: TGTGCCAGCAGCTTCGGGGGGAACACTGAAGCTTTCTTT.

This chain joins TRBV5-4 and TRBJ2-1; unclear D gene. The germline V and J ends were trimmed by 7 bases and 1 base, with 12 bases remaining between them. From germline, CDR1 is SGHNT and CDR2 YYREEE (reference sequence). This CDR3 is built from 14 residues. The CDR3 region has the DNA TGTGCCAGCGAAGGAGTCGGGTCCTACAATGAGCAGTTCTTC. Translation gives CASEGVGSYNEQFF.

The chain is built from TRBV7-9 and TRBJ2-7; D is unresolved. Germline V lookup: CDR1 SEHNR, CDR2 FQNEAQ (reference sequence). The V and J ends lost 1 base and 0 bases respectively, with 7 bases between them. This CDR3 is 14 amino acids long. The CDR3 nucleotides read TGTGCCAGCAGCTTAGAGGGCGTCTCCTACGAGCAGTACGTC. Amino acids: CASSLEGVSYEQYV.

This chain uses TRBV27 with TRBJ2-7; 7 bases map to TRBD2. In germline, CDR1 is MNHEY, CDR2 SMNVEV (reference sequence). CDR3 length: 15 amino acids. After removal of 5 bases from V and 2 bases from J, the junction contained 9 bases not matched to a gene. CDR3 protein: CASSPRGGVTYEQYF. The CDR3 coding sequence is TGTGCCAGCAGTCCCCGGGGAGGGGTGACCTACGAGCAGTACTTC.

The V call is TRBV19, the J call TRBJ1-2; the D gene is possibly TRBD1 (5 bases). Germline V CDR1 and CDR2: LNHDA, SQIVND (reference sequence). Trimming pared 9 bases from V and 1 base from J, leaving 15 bases between. The CDR3 has 14 residues. This CDR3 reads CASTLSGGNYGYTF. Written as DNA, the CDR3 is TGTGCCAGCACACTTTCCGGGGGTAACTATGGCTACACCTTC.

The table lists this clone with a few counts. The V gene is TRBV19, the J gene TRBJ1-5; D uncertain. The CDR3 loop spans 15 amino acids. Germline V gene lookup returns CDR1 LNHDA and CDR2 SQIVND (reference sequence). With 3 bases removed from V and 0 bases from J, the gap between germline ends came to 9 bases. The CDR3 DNA reads as TGTGCCAGTAGTATGACGGATAATAGCAATCAGCCCCAGCATTTT. Translated, it gives CASSMTDNSNQPQHF.

The gene calls are TRBV5-4 and TRBJ2-1; 10 bases are a match to TRBD1. V dropped 5 bases and J dropped 8; count of bases not matched to a gene: 7. Germline CDR1 is SGHNT and CDR2 is YYREEE (reference sequence). The CDR3 has 14 amino acids. The CDR3: CASSGTGASDEQFF. The CDR3 bases are TGTGCCAGCAGTGGGACAGGGGCTAGCGATGAGCAGTTCTTC. The whole variable domain, remainder taken from reference TRBV5-4 and TRBJ2-1, is ETGVTQSPTHLIKTRGQQVTLRCSSQSGHNTVSWYQQALGQGPQFIFQYYREEENGRGNFPPRFSGLQFPNYSSELNVNALELDDSALYLCASSGTGASDEQFFGPGTRLTVL.

This clone was recorded once. The chain uses TRBV6-5 and TRBJ2-1, with 11 nucleotides matching TRBD2. The CDR3 totals 15 residues. In germline, CDR1 is MNHEY, CDR2 SVGAGI. Trimming took 5 bases from V and 6 from J; bases not matched to a gene: 6. This CDR3 reads CASSPLAGGSNEQFF. The CDR3, as DNA: TGTGCCAGCAGTCCCTTAGCGGGAGGGAGCAATGAGCAGTTCTTC.

J is TRBJ1-3 and V is TRBV9; TRBD1 aligns across 9 bases. V shed 5 bases, J shed 4 bases, and the junction held 7 bases outside the gene matches. The CDR3 is 15 amino acids. The germline gives CDR1 SGDLS, CDR2 YYNGEE. The CDR3 here is CASSSQGAAGNTIYF. CDR3 coding DNA: TGTGCCAGCAGTTCACAGGGGGCTGCGGGAAACACCATATATTTT.

The chain recombines TRBV2 with TRBJ2-1; 13 bases align to TRBD2. Germline V lookup: CDR1 SNHLY, CDR2 FYNNEI. The CDR3 has 18 amino acids. Germline trimming cut 6 bases from V and 4 bases from J; bases unmatched to any gene: 12. CDR3: CASSFRTSGGAGYNEQFF. The CDR3, as DNA: TGTGCCAGCAGCTTCAGGACTAGCGGGGGTGCGGGGTACAATGAGCAGTTCTTC.

This rearrangement joins TRBV15 to TRBJ2-1; TRBD1 matches at 9 bases. The CDR3 length is 15 residues. The germline V gene has CDR1 LNHNV and CDR2 YYDKDF (reference sequence). After removal of 2 bases from V and 9 bases from J, the junction contained 8 bases not matched to a gene. The CDR3 DNA follows: TGTGCCACCAGCAGACCTTGGACAGGGGCAGGTGAGCAGTTCTTC. Its translation is CATSRPWTGAGEQFF.

This sequence joins TRBV4-1 and TRBJ2-7; 10 bases map to TRBD2. CDR1 is MGHRA, CDR2 YSYEKL, per germline. The CDR3 totals 15 residues. Germline trimming cut 4 bases from V and 2 bases from J; bases unmatched to any gene: 5. CDR3 residues: CASSRGTSATYEQYF. The CDR3 coding sequence is TGCGCCAGCAGCCGGGGGACTAGCGCAACCTACGAGCAGTACTTC.

The J gene is TRBJ2-7, the V gene TRBV5-4; TRBD2 matches 7 bases. The CDR3 loop spans 14 amino acids. The trim removed 2 bases at V and 3 bases at J, leaving 5 bases unmatched. Germline V gives CDR1 SGHNT, CDR2 YYREEE (reference sequence). This CDR3 is CASSFSGTNYEQYF. CDR3 nucleotide sequence: TGTGCCAGCAGCTTTTCCGGGACTAACTACGAGCAGTACTTC.

The CDR3 sequence: CASSFPTHPGTEAFF. The CDR3 coding sequence is TGTGCCAGCAGTTTCCCCACCCATCCGGGGACTGAAGCTTTCTTT. The rearrangement joins TRBV28 to TRBJ1-1; D is undetermined. The CDR3 contains 15 residues. Germline V gene data show CDR1 as MDHEN and CDR2 as SYDVKM. V was cut by 3 bases and J by 5 bases, with 16 bases left in between.

V gene TRBV9 combines with J gene TRBJ2-7; TRBD1 might be the D (5 bases). Looked up from germline, CDR1 is SGDLS and CDR2 is YYNGEE. The CDR3 totals 13 residues. Trimming took off 0 bases at V and 4 bases at J, with 8 bases between the two ends. CDR3 amino acids: CASSVGTNYEQYF. The CDR3 DNA sequence: TGTGCCAGCAGCGTAGGGACAAATTACGAGCAGTACTTC.

This clone has a handful of counts. The chain employs TRBV18 and TRBJ2-7, with D perhaps TRBD1 (5 bases). From germline, CDR1 is KGHSH and CDR2 LQKENI. This CDR3 region has 13 residues. Trimming stripped 3 bases from V and 3 bases from J, with 9 bases between. The chain's CDR3 is CASSPGRVYEQYF. For the CDR3, the DNA is TGTGCCAGCTCACCCGGCAGGGTCTACGAGCAGTACTTC.

The chain joins TRBV27 to TRBJ1-1, with TRBD1 as a possible D gene (6 bases). V lost 10 bases and J 1 base, leaving 13 bases between the germline ends. The CDR3 contains 13 residues. Per the germline V gene, CDR1 is MNHEY and CDR2 is SMNVEV (reference sequence). CDR3 protein: CATGADRNTEAFF. In DNA, the CDR3 is TGTGCCACAGGGGCGGACAGGAACACTGAAGCTTTCTTT.

This clone has a handful of counts. The chain combines TRBV7-8 with TRBJ2-7; maybe TRBD2 (6 bases). CDR3 length: 15 amino acids. Deletions cut 10 bases from V and 0 bases from J, with 19 bases between. The V gene's germline CDR1 is SGHVS and CDR2 FQNEAQ. The CDR3 is CATLSSAGPSYEQYV. CDR3 nucleotide sequence: TGTGCCACCCTTTCGTCCGCGGGGCCCTCCTACGAGCAGTACGTC.

By share, this clone ranks as medium-sized (0.01 to 0.1%). The chain links TRBV4-2 to TRBJ1-1; D call uncertain. CDR3 length equals 14 residues. Trimming stripped 0 bases from V and 7 bases from J, with 12 bases between. CDR1 LGHNA and CDR2 YNFKEQ come from the germline V gene. The CDR3 DNA reads as TGTGCCAGCAGCCAAGATCTTAGTGGGGTTGAAGCTTTCTTT. Protein sequence: CASSQDLSGVEAFF.

This clone was picked up one time. This rearrangement joins TRBV28 to TRBJ1-2; TRBD1 might be the D (5 bases). The CDR3 runs to 15 residues. Per the germline V gene, CDR1 is MDHEN and CDR2 is SYDVKM. The V end was cut by 2 bases, the J end by 3 bases, with 13 bases between. The CDR3 loop is CASSLTPRGYYGYTF. CDR3 nucleotides: TGTGCCAGCAGTTTAACGCCGCGGGGGTACTATGGCTACACCTTC.

This clone is medium-sized within its sample. J is TRBJ2-1 and V is TRBV7-9; D may match TRBD1 or TRBD2 (5 bases each). V dropped 2 bases and J dropped 10 bases, with 24 bases sitting between them. The germline V gene encodes CDR1 SEHNR and CDR2 FQNEAQ (reference sequence). This CDR3 comprises 17 residues. Here the CDR3 reads CASSLFGRGAHVGEQFF. The CDR3 DNA reads TGTGCCAGCAGCTTATTTGGGCGAGGGGCGCACGTGGGGGAGCAGTTCTTC.

This clone has only one observation. This chain links TRBV2 with TRBJ1-3, with TRBD1 identical over 11 bases. CDR3 size: 18 residues. J was trimmed by 3 bases and V by 4 bases; bases with no gene match: 11. CDR1 is SNHLY, CDR2 FYNNEI, per germline. The CDR3 spells CASSALGQGASFGNTIYF. CDR3 DNA sequence: TGTGCCAGCAGTGCCTTAGGACAGGGGGCTTCATTTGGAAACACCATATATTTT.

This clone was observed once. The chain employs TRBV7-9 and TRBJ1-3; no clear D. Trimming cost V 2 bases and J 1 base, with 6 bases left between them. The CDR3 length is 14 residues. Germline V CDR1 and CDR2: SEHNR, FQNEAQ (reference sequence). CDR3 in amino acids: CASSLLKSGNTIYF. CDR3 in DNA: TGTGCCAGCAGCTTACTGAAATCTGGAAACACCATATATTTT.

The V and J genes are TRBV10-3 and TRBJ2-1, with 9 bases matching TRBD2. Germline loops: CDR1 ENHRY, CDR2 SYGVKD. The trim removed 8 bases at V and 5 bases at J, leaving 4 bases unmatched. The length of the CDR3 is 13 residues. CDR3: CAIGVAGDNEQFF. The CDR3 region has the DNA TGTGCCATCGGAGTAGCGGGGGACAATGAGCAGTTCTTC.

This clone was detected once. V gene TRBV27 combines with J gene TRBJ1-1; TRBD1 aligns across 8 bases. This CDR3 has 17 residues. With 5 bases clipped from V and 1 base from J, the junction kept 12 bases outside the gene matches. Germline CDR1 is MNHEY and CDR2 is SMNVEV (reference sequence). CDR3: CASSDRGRGLKNTEAFF. CDR3 in DNA: TGTGCCAGCAGTGACAGGGGCCGGGGGCTCAAGAACACTGAAGCTTTCTTT.

The chain combines TRBV19 with TRBJ2-2, with D unclear. V gave up 9 bases and J gave up 6 bases, with 8 bases separating them. There are 11 residues in the CDR3. CDR1 is LNHDA, CDR2 SQIVND, per germline (reference sequence). CDR3 region: CASLGAGELFF. DNA of the CDR3: TGTGCCAGCTTAGGCGCCGGGGAGCTGTTTTTT.

The genes are TRBV6-1 and TRBJ1-1; TRBD1 agrees at 10 bases. Germline assignment: CDR1 MNHNS and CDR2 SASEGT. Trimming removed 4 bases from V and 8 bases from J; junction bases left unmatched: 7. This CDR3 has 14 amino acids. The CDR3 protein is CASSGMTGGVEAFF. CDR3 nucleotide sequence: TGTGCCAGCAGTGGAATGACAGGGGGCGTCGAAGCTTTCTTT.

V and J are TRBV10-3 and TRBJ1-1; 8 nucleotides align to TRBD1. The germline V gene encodes CDR1 ENHRY and CDR2 SYGVKD. Losses at the gene ends were 0 bases for V and 0 bases for J; bases not matched to a gene: 0. CDR3 length: 15 amino acids. The DNA for the CDR3 is TGTGCCATCAGTGAGTCGGGACAGGTGAACACTGAAGCTTTCTTT. This sequence encodes CAISESGQVNTEAFF.